The T cell receptor (beta chain) under discussion was sequenced for a study of shared clonotypes between healthy human individuals. Study-level results: Some clonotypes were shared by all four sorted-subset donors, while others were not shared. The non-shared ones had lower generation probabilities than the shared ones. It was observed that 5% to 6.5% of naive CD4 clonotypes were shared across a handful of donors.

The V and J ends lost 11 bases and 8 bases, in that order; junction bases with no gene match: 4. This CDR3 is built from 11 residues. The V gene's germline CDR1 is SNHLY and CDR2 FYNNEI. Worth noting for this clone: Antigen unknown.

The donors were all Caucasian adults (living in Nashville, Tennessee). It was across several immunoSEQ plates that each subset's genomic DNA was evenly split. Some clones are missing from TCRdb's copy, which holds only in-frame ones; the method was immunoSEQ multiplex PCR. The data contain some 580,000 clones, more than 95% of them seen just once; the ten biggest clones take up approximately 0.057%. The chain couples TRBV2 to TRBJ1-4, with 8 bases fitting TRBD1. The sample comprised naive CD4+ T cells sorted from blood. The sample's subset: CD45RA+ positively selected. This receptor was identified in a woman in her twenties or thirties in good health. The CDR3 sequence: CAGTGGEKLFF. CDR3 DNA sequence: TGTGCCGGGACAGGAGGCGAAAAACTGTTTTTT.